The subject of this entry is one T cell receptor (beta chain). Which antigen it targets is not known. It has no much larger one-base neighbor in the sample; base qualities were not kept. The treatment or condition tag for this specimen amounts to: suppressive antiretroviral therapy. Lysates of CMV-infected fibroblasts were used at 9 to 10 ug/mL for cell stimulation. Nonresponding CD40L-negative CD69-negative CD45RO-high memory CD4+ T cells were sorted as memory populations depleted of antigen-responding cells. Participants were HIV-1-infected adults who started suppressive ART during chronic infection. Participants had undetectable plasma HIV-1 RNA below 50 copies/mL for at least 4 years. To be included, a participant needed positive CMV serology and a CD4+ T cell count above 400 cells/uL. Before stimulation, PBMCs were isolated using density centrifugation and depleted of CD8+ T cells. For around 17 hours, CD8-depleted PBMCs were stimulated with anti-CD28/CD49d costimulation, a CD40-blocking antibody, and enfuvirtide, which was added to prevent new infections. Cells were sorted on a Beckman Coulter MoFlo Legacy or XDP sorter, with propidium iodide excluding dead cells. Genomic DNA was extracted using the QIAamp DNA Mini Kit for samples with more than one million cells and using the Quick-DNA Microprep Kit for all other samples.

The data belong to a study of persistence of HIV-infected CD4 T cells (dated by TCRdb to about 2020). General notes on the study: The study isolated CMV- and HIV-1 Gag-responding CD4+ T cells from ART-treated individuals to examine antigen-driven clonal expansion of HIV-1-infected cells. The clonality of all cells in each sorted population was assessed by TCRbeta sequencing, whereas the clonality of infected cells was assessed by proviral sequencing. The median time the participants had spent on suppressive ART was more than 7 years. Cross-participant TCR cluster analysis included under ten participants for CMV and about seven participants for Gag. Peripheral blood samples of up to roughly 180 mL were obtained at multiple time points, with the exception of two participants, for whom leukapheresis was performed at a single time point.

V lost 2 bases and J lost 5 bases; the stretch between them is 7 bases long. Looking up the germline V gene yields CDR1 ENHRY and CDR2 SYGVKD. Taken from cysteine to phenylalanine, the CDR3 has 13 residues. Here the CDR3 DNA is all that survives: 39 bases in frame from base 1. Overall study outcomes, separate from this receptor: The study involved few individuals and tested only a limited range of antigens. Restriction of bulk TCR analyses to the rare CMV-responding cells that actually carried HIV-1 proviruses was not possible. Within the same sorted populations, how oligoclonal the TCRs were correlated with how oligoclonal the proviruses were. TCRbeta richness in CMV- and Gag-responding cells was significantly lower than in anti-CD3/anti-CD28-responding cells; CMV-responding cells had higher oligoclonality than CD3/CD28-stimulated and Gag-responding cells. Antigen-responding cells were enriched for expanded CDR3beta sequences that were degenerate, which suggests that CD4+ responses to CMV and Gag underwent convergent selection.

The immunoSEQ hsTCRB assay version 4, run in survey mode, was used to sequence TCRbeta repertoires from genomic DNA. For TCRbeta sequencing, genomic DNA was diluted to approximately 9 ng/uL, with up to roughly 1 ug used per sample. The original methods were these. Analysis of the TCRbeta data was done in ImmunoSeq Analyzer 3.0, and diversity was computed on productive nucleotide rearrangements. Using the Immunarch R package, the improved Chao index served to estimate lower-bound TCR diversity and the Gini coefficient served to estimate clonality. Different nucleotide rearrangements encoding the same CDR3beta amino acid sequence were treated as distinct clonotypes. TCRbeta sequences significantly enriched in antigen-responding cells relative to anti-CD3/anti-CD28-activated cells were identified by differential abundance analysis. TCRs were clustered by predicted peptide-MHC specificity with GLIPH2, both within individual participants and across merged participant data sets. The table was pulled from immuneACCESS by TCRdb, which kept in-frame rearrangements only. Such tables lose some clones; where checked, under half of the loss comes from unresolved V genes, and the rest has no known cause. That table is the source of V, J and clone size, and D and trimming were worked out from the DNA. The sample table contains tens of thousands of clones; only one count was recorded for roughly 78% of them. Roughly 5% of the sample rests with the top ten.

This TCR came from an adult man with HIV who was CMV-seropositive. The specimen was CD4+ T cells sorted from PBMCs after 18-hour stimulation, collected from a patient who received antiretroviral therapy. Reading the label with the study, this specimen's cell subset or site is: CD40L-CD69- CD45RO-high memory CD4 T cells not responding to CMV lysate. The rearranged segments are TRBV10-3 and TRBJ1-5, with a weak D call of TRBD1 (5 bases match). The nucleotides are TGTGCCATCAGTGAGGACAGTCATCAGCCCCAGCATTTT. It translates to CAISEDSHQPQHF.